This TCR beta chain comes out of a study of blood T cell repertoires in COVID-19. In the study overall: Sample material is recorded as cDNA or gDNA derived from T cells, B-cell-depleted T cells, or PBMCs.

Looked up from germline, CDR1 is SQVTM and CDR2 is ANQGSEA. V was trimmed by 0 bases and J by 6 bases, leaving 11 bases between them. This CDR3 has 14 residues. This clone was found a few times. Authors' processing steps: Amplification of reference gene primers was used by the study to estimate nucleated cell counts. The repertoire was sequenced with immunoSEQ multiplex PCR; TCRdb's copy has only in-frame clones and lacks some. That table gives V, J and clone size, and the DNA gave D and trimming. The table has more than 140,000 clones, about 85% seen once. The J gene is TRBJ2-2, the V gene TRBV29-1, with D possibly TRBD2 on 5 matching bases. The TCR originated in a human donor in a cohort sampled during active COVID-19. Sequences were obtained from peripheral blood. CDR3 loop: CSVEDGVFPGELFF. The DNA for the CDR3 is TGCAGCGTTGAAGACGGGGTGTTTCCCGGGGAGCTGTTTTTT.